The 2 T cell receptor beta chains below all came from one sample that was sequenced in a study of T cell responses to AZD1222 COVID-19 vaccine. Repertoires were generated with immunoSEQ multiplex PCR, while TCRdb's copy carries only in-frame clones and drops some. The table records fewer than 110,000 clones, 92% of them present only once. This specimen was peripheral blood, taken 28 days after the second AZD1222 dose. The receptors derive from an adult who received the AZD1222 COVID-19 vaccine.

The genes are TRBV10-3 and TRBJ2-3; 12 positions agree with TRBD2. Germline-derived CDR1 and CDR2 are ENHRY and SYGVKD. The J segment lost 5 bases and the V segment lost 5 bases, leaving 8 bases of the junction unmatched. The CDR3 covers 16 residues. The CDR3 nucleotides read TGTGCCATCAGTATTCTAGCGGGGGGGCCTCAAGATACGCAGTATTTT. Its protein product is CAISILAGGPQDTQYF.

The chain uses TRBV27 and TRBJ1-3, with a tentative D call TRBD1 (5 bases). Trimming cost V 5 bases and J 3 bases, with 14 bases left between them. Germline CDR1 and CDR2: MNHEY and SMNVEV (reference sequence). CDR3 size: 15 residues. The CDR3 bases are TGTGCCAGCAGTCTGAACGGGGCGGGTGGAAACACCATATATTTT. Protein sequence: CASSLNGAGGNTIYF.